Listed here are 24 T cell receptor beta chains from one sample, sequenced in a study of T cells after yellow fever vaccination. TCRdb processed the 5' RACE reads anew with MiXCR; each CDR3 protein has one entry. The sample holds over 300,000 distinct CDR3 sequences; about 4% are singletons and the top ten take under 30%. The specimen comprised PBMCs, sampled 5 days after the yellow fever booster vaccination. These receptors originate from a man younger than 35 who received the YFV17D yellow fever vaccine.

This clonotype has more than one count but fewer than ten. This chain uses TRBV6-4 with TRBJ2-5, with D tentatively TRBD2 (5 bases). CDR1 MRHNA and CDR2 SNTAGT come from the germline V gene. Trimming cost V 1 base and J 7 bases, with 10 bases left between them. CDR3 length equals 13 residues. In DNA, the CDR3 is TGTGCCAGCAGTGACTACCCGGCGGGGACCCAGTACTTC. Its translation is CASSDYPAGTQYF.

This clonotype was detected many times. This chain joins TRBV7-2 and TRBJ2-1, with TRBD2 matching 12 bases. The CDR3 has 18 residues. V dropped 4 bases and J dropped 6; count of bases not matched to a gene: 13. Looked up from germline, CDR1 is SGHTA and CDR2 is FQGNSA. The CDR3 here is CASSSNLLAGGGFNEQFF. For the CDR3, the DNA is TGTGCCAGCAGCTCAAACTTACTAGCGGGGGGAGGGTTCAATGAGCAGTTCTTC.

This clonotype has at least ten counts. The CDR3 is CASSPTSGGPQETQYF. The DNA for the CDR3 is TGCGCCAGCAGCCCGACTAGCGGGGGCCCCCAAGAGACCCAGTACTTC. The chain uses TRBV5-1 and TRBJ2-5, with 12 bases lining up with TRBD2. This CDR3 is built from 16 residues. Per germline, CDR1 SGHRS and CDR2 YFSETQ. J was trimmed by 1 base and V by 4 bases; bases with no gene match: 5.

Only a few counts were recorded for this clonotype. The rearrangement links TRBV6-1 to TRBJ1-2; D is perhaps TRBD1 (6 bases). The CDR3 loop spans 17 amino acids. Deletions cut 6 bases from V and 2 bases from J, with 22 bases between. From germline, CDR1 is MNHNS and CDR2 SASEGT. CDR3 in DNA: TGTGCCAGCAGAGACTATCAGGGGTCGGCCCCCAACTATGGCTACACCTTC. Residues: CASRDYQGSAPNYGYTF.

This clonotype showed up just a few times. The V and J genes are TRBV7-2 and TRBJ2-2; perhaps TRBD2 as D (6 bases). Germline assignment: CDR1 SGHTA and CDR2 FQGNSA. V was clipped by 3 bases and J by 5 bases, with 10 bases between them. The CDR3 is 14 residues long. The CDR3 loop reads CASSFAGSTGELFF. The CDR3 DNA reads TGTGCCAGCAGCTTCGCGGGATCTACCGGGGAGCTGTTTTTT.

The rearrangement uses TRBV7-2 and TRBJ2-7; D gene unclear. Trimming shortened V by 0 bases and J by 0 bases, and 6 bases separated the two germline ends. Germline CDR1 SGHTA, CDR2 FQGNSA. The CDR3 consists of 14 residues. CDR3 in DNA: TGTGCCAGCAGCTTAGCCCCGACCTCCTACGAGCAGTACTTC. Translation: CASSLAPTSYEQYF.

The rearrangement joins TRBV18 to TRBJ2-7; maybe TRBD1 (5 bases). CDR1 is KGHSH, CDR2 LQKENI, per germline. The CDR3 runs 16 residues. V gave up 0 bases and J gave up 3 bases, with 15 bases separating them. The CDR3 here is CASSPPGSKGDYEQYF. Written as DNA, the CDR3 is TGTGCCAGCTCACCACCTGGAAGTAAAGGGGACTACGAGCAGTACTTC.

This clonotype was seen a handful of times. The chain recombines TRBV12-3 or TRBV12-4 with TRBJ2-5; no firm D call. Trimming took off 4 bases at V and 5 bases at J, with 11 bases between the two ends. The CDR3 has 13 residues. The CDR3 sequence is CASSSGQLETQYF. The CDR3 coding sequence is TGTGCCAGCAGTTCGGGTCAACTGGAGACCCAGTACTTC.

The chain carries TRBV5-6 and TRBJ2-7; D remains ambiguous. The V end lost 4 bases, the J end lost 1 base, and 9 bases lay between the germline ends. The CDR3 contains 13 residues. The germline CDR1 and CDR2 sequences are SGHDT and YYEEEE. As DNA, the CDR3 is TGTGCCAGCAGCAGTCTACGATCCTACGAGCAGTACGTC. This gives the protein CASSSLRSYEQYV.

The table lists this clonotype with a few counts. The chain joins TRBV11-2 to TRBJ1-1; D unresolved. Germline assignment: CDR1 SGHAT and CDR2 FQNNGV. Trimming stripped 2 bases from V and 3 bases from J, with 7 bases between. The CDR3 is 13 residues long. The CDR3, as DNA: TGTGCCAGCAGCTTAATCGCTGACACTGAAGCTTTCTTT. Amino acids: CASSLIADTEAFF.

The chain has TRBV5-4 and TRBJ2-3, with TRBD1 as a possible D gene (6 bases). The CDR3 length is 14 residues. Germline V gene data show CDR1 as SGHNT and CDR2 as YYREEE (reference sequence). Trimming cost V 0 bases and J 6 bases, with 11 bases left between them. CDR3 nucleotide sequence: TGTGCCAGCAGCTTGGTACAGGGTGATGATACGCAGTATTTT. This codes for CASSLVQGDDTQYF.

This clonotype was recorded at least ten times. The rearrangement uses TRBV7-2 and TRBJ2-5; TRBD2 agrees at 7 bases. V lost 3 bases to trimming and J lost 5 bases; unmatched junction nucleotides: 9. Germline CDR1 and CDR2: SGHTA and FQGNSA. This CDR3 comprises 15 residues. The CDR3 bases are TGTGCCAGCAGCTTTACCCAGCGGGGAGAGGAGACCCAGTACTTC. Protein product: CASSFTQRGEETQYF.

This clonotype was observed a handful of times. V and J are TRBV2 and TRBJ2-2; 7 bases line up with TRBD1. The CDR3 totals 14 residues. V was pared by 5 bases and J by 7 bases, with 7 bases of the junction left unmatched. CDR1 and CDR2 (germline): SNHLY, FYNNEI. CDR3 amino acids: CASSQGQRNGELFF. CDR3 DNA: TGTGCCAGCAGTCAGGGACAGCGTAACGGGGAGCTGTTTTTT.

This clonotype has a count of ten or more. This rearrangement joins TRBV12-3 or TRBV12-4 to TRBJ2-1; D call uncertain. Deletions cut 6 bases from V and 6 bases from J, with 12 bases between. The CDR3 runs 13 residues. The CDR3 DNA sequence: TGTGCCAGCAGCCCCGGGCCTGGCAATGAGCAGTTCTTC. Translating gives CASSPGPGNEQFF.

V gene TRBV7-8 combines with J gene TRBJ2-2; 7 nucleotides align to TRBD1. The germline V gene encodes CDR1 SGHVS and CDR2 FQNEAQ. The CDR3 sequence is 16 residues long. Trimming cost V 1 base and J 1 base; bases outside gene matches: 3. CDR3 nucleotides: TGTGCCAGCAGCTTAGAATACAGGGGGAACACCGGGGAGCTGTTTTTT. Its protein product is CASSLEYRGNTGELFF.

This clonotype has a handful of counts. J is TRBJ1-1 and V is TRBV5-1; 10 bases map to TRBD1. V lost 2 bases and J lost 0; bases outside the gene matches: 13. The CDR3 contains 19 residues. CDR1 SGHRS and CDR2 YFSETQ come from the germline V gene. DNA for the CDR3: TGCGCCAGCAGCTTTTCCGGGACAGGGGTGATTCAAATGAACACTGAAGCTTTCTTT. Protein: CASSFSGTGVIQMNTEAFF.

This clonotype was observed many times. The chain has TRBV5-1 and TRBJ1-6; D is unresolved. The CDR3 covers 15 residues. V was trimmed by 1 base and J by 10 bases, leaving 15 bases between them. Germline-derived CDR1 and CDR2 are SGHRS and YFSETQ. DNA of the CDR3: TGCGCCAGCAGCTTGTCCGGGCAAGACCGCTCACCCCTCCACTTT. Amino acids: CASSLSGQDRSPLHF.

This clonotype showed up just a few times. The gene calls are TRBV12-3 or TRBV12-4 and TRBJ1-5; the D gene is possibly TRBD1 (6 bases). The ends were cut back, 6 bases at V and 6 bases at J, with 9 bases in the middle. This CDR3 spans 12 amino acids. In nucleotides, the CDR3 is TGTGCCAGCAGCCCAGGGGTTCAGCCCCAGCATTTT. Protein: CASSPGVQPQHF.

The rearrangement uses TRBV10-3 and TRBJ2-6; D remains ambiguous. With 9 bases removed from V and 1 base from J, the gap between germline ends came to 7 bases. This CDR3 is 13 amino acids long. In germline, CDR1 is ENHRY, CDR2 SYGVKD. The CDR3: CAIPSSGANVLTF. The DNA of the CDR3 is TGTGCCATACCATCGTCTGGGGCCAACGTCCTGACTTTC.

In its sample, this clonotype was seen a few times. The chain is built from TRBV5-1 and TRBJ1-2, with no clear D. Trimming left V 5 bases short and J 0 bases short, with 11 bases between. CDR3 length: 14 residues. Germline lookup yields CDR1 SGHRS and CDR2 YFSETQ. DNA for the CDR3: TGCGCCAGCAGTAACGGTCAAGCTAACTATGGCTACACCTTC. Translating gives CASSNGQANYGYTF.

The rearrangement links TRBV5-1 to TRBJ1-5; D possibly corresponds to TRBD1 (5 bases). V gave up 2 bases and J gave up 6 bases, with 18 bases separating them. The CDR3 is 16 amino acids. Germline loops: CDR1 SGHRS, CDR2 YFSETQ. The CDR3 coding sequence is TGCGCCAGCAGCTTCAGTGGGTCTGCAGGGACTCAGCCCCAGCATTTT. Translation gives CASSFSGSAGTQPQHF.

The chain joins TRBV20-1 to TRBJ1-1, with D possibly matching TRBD1 (5 bases). The germline V gene has CDR1 DFQATT and CDR2 SNEGSKA (reference sequence). The V and J ends lost 3 bases and 1 base respectively, with 9 bases between them. The CDR3 consists of 13 residues. As DNA, the CDR3 is TGCAGTGCTAGGGGAGGGACGAACACTGAAGCTTTCTTT. It is translated as CSARGGTNTEAFF.

The rearrangement uses TRBV13 and TRBJ1-6; 9 bases align to TRBD1. V lost 5 bases to trimming and J lost 3 bases; unmatched junction nucleotides: 8. The CDR3 has 17 residues. The germline V gene encodes CDR1 PRHDT and CDR2 FYEKMQ (reference sequence). CDR3 in amino acids: CASSALTGGLYNSPLHF. The CDR3 coding sequence is TGTGCCAGCAGCGCCTTGACAGGGGGTCTCTATAATTCACCCCTCCACTTT.

This clonotype has a count of ten or more. The V call is TRBV5-1, the J call TRBJ2-1; the match to TRBD1 covers 8 bases. CDR1 SGHRS and CDR2 YFSETQ come from the germline V gene. With 5 bases clipped from V and 3 bases from J, the junction kept 4 bases outside the gene matches. The CDR3 extends over 14 amino acids. In nucleotides, the CDR3 is TGCGCCAGCAGAGTGGGACAGGTCTACAATGAGCAGTTCTTC. Amino acid sequence: CASRVGQVYNEQFF.